The 25 T cell receptor beta chains below all came from one sample that was sequenced in a study of shared clonotypes between healthy human individuals. Using immunoSEQ multiplex PCR, the repertoire was profiled, and TCRdb retains in-frame clones only, with some absent. The sample has roughly 770,000 clones, 95% to 97% seen once; the top ten hold less than 0.25%. Positive CCR7 selection of CD45RO-negative cells yielded the naive CD8 cells, and terminally differentiated effector memory CD45RA+ cells were excluded. The sample comprised naive CD8+ T cells sorted from blood. These receptors all come from a man aged 25 to 40 in good health.

V usage is TRBV7-9 and J usage is TRBJ1-2; tentative D call: TRBD1 (5 bases). V lost 3 bases, J lost 2 bases, and 13 bases lay in between. CDR1 is SEHNR, CDR2 FQNEAQ, per germline (reference sequence). This CDR3 contains 15 residues. This chain's CDR3 is CASSFKTANNYGYTF. CDR3 bases: TGTGCCAGCAGCTTCAAGACAGCCAACAACTATGGCTACACCTTC.

This chain connects TRBV4-2 to TRBJ2-1; 7 bases align to TRBD2. The germline V gene encodes CDR1 LGHNA and CDR2 YNFKEQ. The length of the CDR3 is 16 residues. V lost 4 bases to trimming and J lost 6 bases; unmatched junction nucleotides: 12. The CDR3 region has the DNA TGTGCCAGCAGCCCCTACCAGAGGACTAGTATCAATGAGCAGTTCTTC. It translates to CASSPYQRTSINEQFF.

This clone was seen once. The chain uses TRBV7-6 and TRBJ1-4, with TRBD1 matching over 9 bases. V trimming: 2 bases; J trimming: 6 bases; junction bases outside the gene matches: 13. Germline V gene data show CDR1 as SGHVS and CDR2 as FNYEAQ. The CDR3 has 18 amino acids. CDR3 amino acids: CASSLLMGAQGADEKLFF. As DNA, the CDR3 is TGTGCCAGCAGCTTATTGATGGGAGCACAGGGGGCGGATGAAAAACTGTTTTTT. Supplemented by reference TRBV7-6 and TRBJ1-4, the full variable domain reads GAGVSQSPRYKVTKRGQDVALRCDPISGHVSLYWYRQALGQGPEFLTYFNYEAQQDKSGLPNDRFSAERPEGSISTLTIQRTEQRDSAMYRCASSLLMGAQGADEKLFFGSGTQLSVL.

A word on this clone: The same CDR3 also results from other DNA sequences found in this sample. The chain combines TRBV27 with TRBJ2-7, with 13 bases aligning to TRBD2. Germline CDR1 and CDR2: MNHEY and SMNVEV (reference sequence). The length of the CDR3 is 14 residues. The V gene end was trimmed by 8 bases and the J gene end by 0 bases; junction bases not matched to a gene: 1. CDR3 sequence (DNA): TGTGCCAGCCGACTAGCGGGAGGCTCCTACGAGCAGTACTTC. Protein product: CASRLAGGSYEQYF.

V and J are TRBV28 and TRBJ2-3; TRBD1 aligns across 10 bases. CDR1 and CDR2 from the germline V gene are MDHEN and SYDVKM. This CDR3 has 20 amino acids. V dropped 1 base and J dropped 1; count of bases not matched to a gene: 14. CDR3 sequence: CASSLSPFGDRGRGTDTQYF. CDR3 coding DNA: TGTGCCAGCAGTTTATCCCCGTTTGGGGACAGGGGTAGGGGCACAGATACGCAGTATTTT.

CDR3 coding DNA: TGTGCCAGCAGCTTAGCGTTTGGGGGGAGGAGCTCCTACGAGCAGTACTTC. Protein sequence: CASSLAFGGRSSYEQYF. The chain carries TRBV11-2 and TRBJ2-7, with D tentatively TRBD2 (6 bases). The germline V and J ends were trimmed by 1 base and 0 bases, with 16 bases remaining between them. Germline-derived CDR1 and CDR2 are SGHAT and FQNNGV. The CDR3 runs 17 residues. Full variable domain (missing parts from reference TRBV11-2 and TRBJ2-7): EAGVAQSPRYKIIEKRQSVAFWCNPISGHATLYWYQQILGQGPKLLIQFQNNGVVDDSQLPKDRFSAERLKGVDSTLKIQPAKLEDSAVYLCASSLAFGGRSSYEQYFGPGTRLTVT.

The J gene is TRBJ2-1, the V gene TRBV30; the match to TRBD2 covers 7 bases. Germline CDR1 is GTSNPN and CDR2 is SVGIG (reference sequence). With 0 bases clipped from V and 7 bases from J, the junction kept 6 bases outside the gene matches. The CDR3 extends over 14 amino acids. The DNA of the CDR3 is TGTGCCTGGAGTGTTGGAGCGGGAAATAATGAGCAGTTCTTC. As protein: CAWSVGAGNNEQFF.

V is TRBV29-1 and J is TRBJ2-7, with 9 bases identical to TRBD2. V was pared by 8 bases and J by 6 bases, with 23 bases of the junction left unmatched. The CDR3 extends over 17 amino acids. From germline, CDR1 is SQVTM and CDR2 ANQGSEA. For the CDR3, the DNA is TGCAGCTTCCAACCCCCGGAATTAGCGGGAGTTTCGGGCGAGCAGTACTTC. Amino acid sequence: CSFQPPELAGVSGEQYF.

The chain combines TRBV7-9 with TRBJ1-3; the D gene is possibly TRBD1 (6 bases). The CDR3 runs 18 residues. Germline V gene sequence: CDR1 SEHNR, CDR2 FQNEAQ (reference sequence). The V end was cut by 6 bases, the J end by 0 bases, with 21 bases between. The CDR3 region has the DNA TGTGCCAGCAGATCGGGACACCGCGACAGCCACTCTGGAAACACCATATATTTT. Protein product: CASRSGHRDSHSGNTIYF.

The chain recombines TRBV4-1 with TRBJ2-1, with 8 nucleotides matching TRBD2. V trimming: 1 base; J trimming: 7 bases; junction bases outside the gene matches: 12. The length of the CDR3 is 17 residues. Looked up from germline, CDR1 is MGHRA and CDR2 is YSYEKL. CDR3 amino acids: CASSQGRTSPNWNEQFF. CDR3 nucleotides: TGCGCCAGCAGCCAAGGTAGGACTAGCCCAAATTGGAATGAGCAGTTCTTC.

The chain carries TRBV7-6 and TRBJ2-1; 9 nucleotides match TRBD1. The germline V gene encodes CDR1 SGHVS and CDR2 FNYEAQ. The CDR3 is 13 residues long. With V trimmed by 8 bases and J by 4 bases, 3 bases remained unmatched. The CDR3 spells CASGTGTYNEQFF. The CDR3 coding sequence is TGTGCCAGCGGGACAGGGACGTACAATGAGCAGTTCTTC.

This chain joins TRBV7-3 and TRBJ2-3, with 8 bases aligning to TRBD2. CDR1 and CDR2 from the germline V gene are SGHTA and FQGTGA. The trim removed 4 bases at V and 0 bases at J, leaving 6 bases unmatched. The CDR3 sequence is 16 residues long. In DNA, the CDR3 is TGTGCCAGCAGCTCTACTAGCGGAACTAGCACAGATACGCAGTATTTT. Residues: CASSSTSGTSTDTQYF.

This clone occurred once. The chain joins TRBV27 to TRBJ2-1, with 8 bases that match TRBD1. Germline V gene sequence: CDR1 MNHEY, CDR2 SMNVEV (reference sequence). The CDR3 loop spans 16 amino acids. V shed 4 bases, J shed 5 bases, and the junction held 10 bases outside the gene matches. CDR3 loop: CASSSYYRGVNNEQFF. The CDR3 coding sequence is TGTGCCAGCAGTTCCTACTACAGGGGGGTTAACAATGAGCAGTTCTTC.

V and J are TRBV5-6 and TRBJ2-7; TRBD1 might be the D (7 bases). Per germline, CDR1 SGHDT and CDR2 YYEEEE. CDR3 size: 14 residues. Trimming stripped 3 bases from V and 3 bases from J, with 13 bases between. The CDR3: CASSYRGGGYEQYF. In DNA form, the CDR3 reads TGTGCCAGCAGCTACAGGGGAGGAGGCTACGAGCAGTACTTC.

The chain links TRBV27 to TRBJ2-7; weak D call: TRBD2 (5 bases). The V end was cut by 6 bases, the J end by 2 bases, with 11 bases between. CDR3 length: 13 amino acids. The germline V gene has CDR1 MNHEY and CDR2 SMNVEV (reference sequence). CDR3 amino acids: CASRDGETYEQYF. The CDR3 bases are TGTGCCAGCAGAGACGGGGAAACCTACGAGCAGTACTTC.

This sequence joins TRBV10-1 and TRBJ2-1, with D possibly matching TRBD2 (6 bases). This CDR3 contains 15 residues. Germline loops: CDR1 WNHNN, CDR2 SYGVQD (reference sequence). Deletions cut 3 bases from V and 0 bases from J, with 9 bases between. CDR3 residues: CASSDTGVSYNEQFF. The CDR3, as DNA: TGCGCCAGCAGTGACACGGGAGTCTCCTACAATGAGCAGTTCTTC.

The rearrangement links TRBV7-8 to TRBJ2-5, with no clear D. Germline V gene data show CDR1 as SGHVS and CDR2 as FQNEAQ. V was cut by 1 base and J by 1 base, with 13 bases left in between. The CDR3 consists of 16 residues. CDR3 in DNA: TGTGCCAGCAGCTTAGAACCCGATAGGCCCCAAGAGACCCAGTACTTC. It translates to CASSLEPDRPQETQYF.

The J gene is TRBJ1-5, the V gene TRBV19; 9 bases are a match to TRBD1. V gave up 5 bases and J gave up 7 bases; unmatched junction bases: 9. CDR3 length equals 15 residues. Germline V CDR1 and CDR2: LNHDA, SQIVND (reference sequence). The CDR3 protein is CASSYWGQGDQPQHF. The CDR3 nucleotides read TGTGCCAGTAGTTACTGGGGACAGGGAGACCAGCCCCAGCATTTT.

The chain has TRBV27 and TRBJ1-1; D might be TRBD1 (5 bases). Germline assignment: CDR1 MNHEY and CDR2 SMNVEV (reference sequence). The CDR3 has 13 amino acids. Trimming removed 5 bases at V and 3 bases at J, with 10 bases between. CDR3 residues: CASSVDRDTEAFF. The CDR3 DNA reads as TGTGCCAGCAGTGTCGACAGAGACACTGAAGCTTTCTTT.

This chain links TRBV2 with TRBJ2-6, with 7 bases identical to TRBD2. V was clipped by 1 base and J by 0 bases; unmatched bases: 9. This CDR3 comprises 19 residues. Germline values: CDR1 SNHLY, CDR2 FYNNEI. CDR3 nucleotides: TGTGCCAGCAGTGAAGAGTCGTGGCGGGGGAGCTCTGGGGCCAACGTCCTGACTTTC. Its translation is CASSEESWRGSSGANVLTF.

The gene calls are TRBV10-2 and TRBJ2-3; D may be TRBD2 (5 bases). The V gene's germline CDR1 is WSHSY and CDR2 SAAADI. The CDR3 is 17 residues long. The V end lost 0 bases, the J end lost 1 base, and 14 bases lay between the germline ends. The CDR3 DNA reads as TGCGCCAGCAGTGAGTCTGTGAGGCGGGTACGCACAGATACGCAGTATTTT. Translating gives CASSESVRRVRTDTQYF.

A single count supports this clone. This sequence joins TRBV5-1 and TRBJ2-2, with TRBD1 matching 12 bases. V lost 3 bases, J lost 7 bases, and 4 bases stayed unmatched. Germline V gene data show CDR1 as SGHRS and CDR2 as YFSETQ. CDR3 length: 15 amino acids. The CDR3 here is CASSYGTGGSGELFF. The CDR3 nucleotides read TGCGCCAGCAGCTACGGGACAGGGGGCAGCGGGGAGCTGTTTTTT. The variable domain in full, completed from reference TRBV5-1 and TRBJ2-2, reads KAGVTQTPRYLIKTRGQQVTLSCSPISGHRSVSWYQQTPGQGLQFLFEYFSETQRNKGNFPGRFSGRQFSNSRSEMNVSTLELGDSALYLCASSYGTGGSGELFFGEGSRLTVL.

The sample holds one count of this clone. V gene TRBV28 combines with J gene TRBJ2-1, with 12 bases fitting TRBD1. CDR1 and CDR2 from the germline V gene are MDHEN and SYDVKM. The junction had 2 bases not matched to a gene; V was cut back by 3 bases and J by 5 bases. This CDR3 has 15 residues. This CDR3 is CASSLGQGANNEQFF. CDR3 bases: TGTGCCAGCAGTTTGGGACAGGGGGCTAACAATGAGCAGTTCTTC.

The chain couples TRBV27 to TRBJ1-1, with D unresolved. CDR1 is MNHEY, CDR2 SMNVEV, per germline (reference sequence). The CDR3 is 14 amino acids. Trimming removed 3 bases at V and 6 bases at J, with 14 bases between. The CDR3 coding sequence is TGTGCCAGCAGTTTTCGGAGGGCTAGCGCTGAAGCTTTCTTT. It encodes CASSFRRASAEAFF.

This clone was recorded only once. The CDR3 region is CASSKTSGRWNEQFF. DNA for the CDR3: TGTGCCAGCAGCAAGACTAGCGGGAGATGGAATGAGCAGTTCTTC. The rearrangement links TRBV7-9 to TRBJ2-1; 12 nucleotides align to TRBD2. The V and J ends lost 5 bases and 7 bases, in that order; junction bases with no gene match: 6. The CDR3 totals 15 residues. Germline CDR1 SEHNR, CDR2 FQNEAQ (reference sequence).